This T cell receptor (beta chain) was documented in a study of blood T cell repertoires in COVID-19. The overall study: Acute and convalescent COVID-19 samples came from the United States, Italy and Spain. T cells, B-cell-depleted T cells, or PBMCs supplied cDNA or gDNA.

Original processing notes: Amplification of reference gene primers provided the estimated nucleated cell counts. TCRdb's copy holds only in-frame clones and misses some; the assay was immunoSEQ multiplex PCR. For V, J and clone size, that table is used; D and trimming come from the DNA. The sample has about 180,000 clones; approximately 80% are singletons. One Seattle source followed patients from active infection through their disease course. Germline V gene sequence: CDR1 SGHTA, CDR2 FQGNSA. The V end was cut by 7 bases, the J end by 3 bases, with 12 bases between. The CDR3 is made up of 13 amino acids.

V and J are TRBV7-2 and TRBJ1-2; D remains ambiguous. The sequencing sample was made of peripheral blood. The receptor's source is a woman aged 35 to 49 with COVID-19, enrolled during active disease. The chain's CDR3 is CASKKMEDYGYTF. The CDR3 nucleotides are TGTGCCAGCAAGAAAATGGAGGACTATGGCTACACCTTC. Based on the CDR3 plus reference TRBV7-2 and TRBJ1-2, the full variable domain is GAGVSQSPSNKVTEKGKDVELRCDPISGHTALYWYRQSLGQGLEFLIYFQGNSAPDKSGLPSDRFSAERTGGSVSTLTIQRTQQEDSAVYLCASKKMEDYGYTFGSGTRLTVV.